The 10 T cell receptor beta chains listed next were all sequenced from one sample in a study of blood T cells in healthy people across ages (dated by TCRdb to 2014 to 2015). Library construction relied on 5' RACE. TCRdb names Illumina HiSeq 2500 as the instrument used. The second PCR ran for about 7 to 11 cycles and used a J-beta primer mix along with a sample-barcoded 5' primer. The public reads were reprocessed in TCRdb via fastp at Q25 and MiXCR, keeping in-frame beta chains. One record per CDR3 amino acid sequence lists the most common genes and DNA. This sample comprises some 700,000 distinct CDR3 sequences, 22% of them detected only once. The biggest ten clones account for around 22% of the sample. The sample taken for sequencing was blood. The receptors derive from a man aged 70-80 years in good health.

This clonotype was picked up a small number of times. This chain joins TRBV11-2 and TRBJ2-3; D is possibly TRBD2 (6 bases). Germline V gene lookup returns CDR1 SGHAT and CDR2 FQNNGV. With 2 bases removed from V and 9 bases from J, the gap between germline ends came to 12 bases. The CDR3 runs 13 residues. Here the CDR3 DNA reads TGTGCCAGCAGCTTAACGGGACTCCAGACGCAGTATTTT. It is translated as CASSLTGLQTQYF.

A word on this clonotype: Its ends do not fully match the called genes, so a read error is possible. This chain uses TRBV6-6 with TRBJ1-4; a possible D gene is TRBD1 (6 bases). Germline V CDR1 and CDR2: MNHNY, SVGAGI (reference sequence). The CDR3 contains 12 residues. The CDR3 is CASSTPQGGPFF. The DNA of the CDR3 is TGTGCCAGCAGTACCCCTCAAGGGGGTCCGTTCTTT.

This clonotype came up a few times. This chain uses TRBV6-2 or TRBV6-3 with TRBJ2-4; D possibly uses TRBD1 or TRBD2 (5 bases each). The germline V gene has CDR1 MNHEY and CDR2 SVGEGT. The CDR3 has 15 residues. Trimming left V 6 bases short and J 5 bases short, with 17 bases between. The CDR3 coding sequence is TGTGCCAGCAGCCCCTGGGCAGGGAGAGAAAACATTCAGTACTTC. Encoded protein: CASSPWAGRENIQYF.

This clonotype was seen a few times. V usage is TRBV24-1 and J usage is TRBJ2-1; 10 bases agree with TRBD1. Trimming at V came to 0 bases and at J to 6 bases, leaving 4 bases not matched to a gene. The germline gives CDR1 KGHDR, CDR2 SFDVKD. The CDR3 extends over 16 amino acids. The CDR3 coding sequence is TGTGCCACCAGTGATTTGCGACAGGGGGCACGCAATGAGCAGTTCTTC. Translated: CATSDLRQGARNEQFF.

The chain is built from TRBV20-1 and TRBJ1-2; 7 bases are a match to TRBD1. V lost 3 bases and J lost 1; bases outside the gene matches: 8. CDR1 and CDR2 (germline): DFQATT, SNEGSKA (reference sequence). This CDR3 is 15 amino acids long. CDR3 DNA sequence: TGCAGTGCTAGTCTACAGGGGCGACGTAACTATGGCTACACCTTC. Amino acid sequence: CSASLQGRRNYGYTF.

This clonotype was counted a few times. This chain links TRBV6-2 or TRBV6-3 with TRBJ2-7; D perhaps matches TRBD1 (5 bases). Looked up from germline, CDR1 is MNHEY and CDR2 is SVGEGT. This CDR3 comprises 13 residues. V lost 6 bases and J 4 bases, leaving 13 bases between the germline ends. The CDR3 DNA follows: TGTGCCAGCAGAGGCAGGACAACTTACGAGCAGTACGTC. Translated, it gives CASRGRTTYEQYV.

This sequence joins TRBV12-3 or TRBV12-4 and TRBJ2-2; D is undetermined. Trimming took off 5 bases at V and 7 bases at J, with 11 bases between the two ends. This CDR3 spans 13 amino acids. The DNA for the CDR3 is TGTGCCAGCAGTCCTTGGGCAGGCGGGGAGCTGTTTTTT. This codes for CASSPWAGGELFF.

The gene calls are TRBV19 and TRBJ1-2, with a possible D match to TRBD1 (6 bases). V was cut by 3 bases and J by 4 bases, with 12 bases left in between. Germline CDR1 is LNHDA and CDR2 is SQIVND (reference sequence). The CDR3 has 14 residues. CDR3: CASSMAGAIYGYTF. Here the CDR3 DNA reads TGTGCCAGTAGTATGGCGGGGGCCATCTATGGCTACACCTTC.

This clonotype appeared a few times. The V gene is TRBV12-3 or TRBV12-4, the J gene TRBJ1-2; TRBD1 agrees at 9 bases. The CDR3 has 13 residues. The trim removed 5 bases at V and 10 bases at J, leaving 8 bases unmatched. The CDR3 nucleotides read TGTGCCAGCAGTCGAGGACGACAGGGGGACTACACCTTC. It codes for CASSRGRQGDYTF.

This clonotype was seen ten or more times. The chain joins TRBV3-1 to TRBJ1-3, with TRBD1 matching over 9 bases. J gave up 2 bases and V 1 base, and 3 bases lay outside the gene matches. The CDR3 extends over 16 amino acids. In germline, CDR1 is LGHDT, CDR2 YNNKEL (reference sequence). The CDR3 reads CASSQGWTGAGNTIYF. The DNA of the CDR3 is TGTGCCAGCAGCCAAGGGTGGACAGGGGCTGGAAACACCATATATTTT.